This T cell receptor beta chain was found in a study of blood T cell repertoires in COVID-19. Background on the study: From T cells, B-cell-depleted T cells, or PBMCs came the material, which was cDNA or gDNA.

Produced via immunoSEQ multiplex PCR; TCRdb's table is partial and in-frame only. The table shows some 140,000 clones, with roughly four fifths occurring only once. Germline lookup yields CDR1 ENHRY and CDR2 SYGVKD. V was pared by 4 bases and J by 3 bases, with 2 bases of the junction left unmatched. The CDR3 runs to 15 residues. The V and J genes are TRBV10-3 and TRBJ2-7, with 14 bases matching TRBD2. The clonotype originates from an elderly man with acute or convalescent COVID-19. Sequenced material: peripheral blood. The CDR3 region is CAISGTSGGIYEQYF. The CDR3 DNA reads as TGTGCCATCAGTGGGACTAGCGGGGGGATCTACGAGCAGTACTTC.